Included here is one T cell receptor (beta chain) sequence, with context. The data are from a study of cytomegalovirus exposure and HLA in healthy donors. V was pared by 11 bases and J by 5 bases, with 12 bases of the junction left unmatched. CDR3 length equals 13 residues. The V gene's germline CDR1 is KGHSH and CDR2 LQKENI. PCR primers comprised 60 Vbeta and 13 Jbeta primers. The method was immunoSEQ multiplex PCR; TCRdb's version includes in-frame clones alone and lacks a portion of them. The data show 90,000 to 140,000 clones, more than 80% seen once. The chain joins TRBV18 to TRBJ2-7; the match to TRBD2 covers 7 bases. Source material: PBMCs. The sequence derives from a man between 18 and 35 years old in good health and CMV-seronegative. The CDR3 spells CALRGEGLNEQYF. In DNA, the CDR3 is TGTGCCCTCCGCGGGGAGGGCCTTAACGAGCAGTACTTC.